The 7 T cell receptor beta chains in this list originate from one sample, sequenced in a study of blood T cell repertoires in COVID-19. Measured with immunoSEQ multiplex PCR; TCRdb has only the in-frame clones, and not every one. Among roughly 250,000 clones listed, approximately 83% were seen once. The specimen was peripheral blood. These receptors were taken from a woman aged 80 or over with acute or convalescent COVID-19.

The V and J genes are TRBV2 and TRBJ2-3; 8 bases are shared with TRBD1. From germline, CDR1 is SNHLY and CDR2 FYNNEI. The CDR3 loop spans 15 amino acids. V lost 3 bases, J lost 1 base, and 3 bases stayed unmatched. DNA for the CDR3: TGTGCCAGCAGTGACTGGGGACAGGGCACAGATACGCAGTATTTT. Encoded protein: CASSDWGQGTDTQYF. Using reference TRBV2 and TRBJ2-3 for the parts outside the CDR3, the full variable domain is EPEVTQTPSHQVTQMGQEVILRCVPISNHLYFYWYRQILGQKVEFLVSFYNNEISEKSEIFDDQFSVERPDGSNFTLKIRSTKLEDSAMYFCASSDWGQGTDTQYFGPGTRLTVL.

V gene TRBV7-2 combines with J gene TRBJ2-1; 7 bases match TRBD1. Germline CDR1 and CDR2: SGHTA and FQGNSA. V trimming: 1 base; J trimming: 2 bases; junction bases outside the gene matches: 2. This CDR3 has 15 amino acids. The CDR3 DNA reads TGTGCCAGCAGCTTAGAGGGGGCACCCTACAATGAGCAGTTCTTC. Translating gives CASSLEGAPYNEQFF.

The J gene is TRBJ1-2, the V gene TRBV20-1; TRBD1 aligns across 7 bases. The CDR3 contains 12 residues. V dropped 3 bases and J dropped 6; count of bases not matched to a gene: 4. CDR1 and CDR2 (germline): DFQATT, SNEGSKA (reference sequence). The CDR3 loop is CSASVQGDGYTF. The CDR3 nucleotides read TGCAGTGCTAGTGTGCAGGGGGATGGCTACACCTTC.

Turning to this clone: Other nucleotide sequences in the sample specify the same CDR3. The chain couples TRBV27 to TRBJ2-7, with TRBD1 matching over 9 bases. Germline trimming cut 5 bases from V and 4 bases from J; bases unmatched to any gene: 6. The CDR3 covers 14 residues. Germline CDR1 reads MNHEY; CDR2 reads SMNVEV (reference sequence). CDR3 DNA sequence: TGTGCCAGCAGTCCTCTACAGGGGGCTTACGAGCAGTACTTC. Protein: CASSPLQGAYEQYF.

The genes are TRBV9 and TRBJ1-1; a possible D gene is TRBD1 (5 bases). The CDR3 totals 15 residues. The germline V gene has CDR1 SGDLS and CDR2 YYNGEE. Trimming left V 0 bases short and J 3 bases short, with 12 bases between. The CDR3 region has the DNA TGTGCCAGCAGCGTAGGTGGGGCCAGGGACACTGAAGCTTTCTTT. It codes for CASSVGGARDTEAFF.

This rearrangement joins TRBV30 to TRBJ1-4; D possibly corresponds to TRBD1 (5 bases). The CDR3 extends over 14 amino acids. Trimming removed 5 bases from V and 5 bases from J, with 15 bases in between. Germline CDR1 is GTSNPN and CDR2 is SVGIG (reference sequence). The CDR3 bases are TGTGCCTGGTGCTATGGGGGGGGAAATGAAAAACTGTTTTTT. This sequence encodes CAWCYGGGNEKLFF. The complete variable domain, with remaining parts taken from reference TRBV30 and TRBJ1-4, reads SQTIHQWPATLVQPVGSPLSLECTVEGTSNPNLYWYRQAAGRGLQLLFYSVGIGQISSEVPQNLSASRPQDRQFILSSKKLLLSDSGFYLCAWCYGGGNEKLFFGSGTQLSVL.

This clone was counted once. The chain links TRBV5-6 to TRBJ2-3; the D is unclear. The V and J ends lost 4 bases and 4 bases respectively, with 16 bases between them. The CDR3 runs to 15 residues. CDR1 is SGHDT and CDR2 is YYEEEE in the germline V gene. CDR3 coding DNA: TGTGCCAGCAGCCCGTCTAGGCCCCTCCCAGATACGCAGTATTTT. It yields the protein CASSPSRPLPDTQYF.